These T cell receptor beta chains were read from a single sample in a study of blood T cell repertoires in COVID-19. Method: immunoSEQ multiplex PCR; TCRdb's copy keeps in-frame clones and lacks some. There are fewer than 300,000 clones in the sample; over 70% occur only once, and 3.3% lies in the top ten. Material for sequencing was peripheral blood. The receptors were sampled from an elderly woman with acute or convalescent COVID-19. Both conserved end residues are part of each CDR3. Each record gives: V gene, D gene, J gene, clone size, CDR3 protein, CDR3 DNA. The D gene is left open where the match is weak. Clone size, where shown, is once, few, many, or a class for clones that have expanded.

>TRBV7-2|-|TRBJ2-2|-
CASSLGGTGSGELFF
TGTGCCAGCAGCTTGGGCGGGACCGGGTCCGGGGAGCTGTTTTTT
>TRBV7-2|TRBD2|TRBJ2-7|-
CASSLGTSGRYEQYF
TGTGCCAGCAGCCTAGGGACTAGCGGGAGGTACGAGCAGTACTTC
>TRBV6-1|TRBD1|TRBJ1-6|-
CASSFLTGTNSPLHF
TGTGCCAGCAGTTTCTTGACAGGGACGAATTCACCCCTCCACTTT
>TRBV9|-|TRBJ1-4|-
CASSVDPGPATNEKLFF
TGTGCCAGCAGCGTAGATCCAGGGCCTGCAACTAATGAAAAACTGTTTTTT
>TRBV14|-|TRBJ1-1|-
CASSQGWGHTEAFF
TGTGCCAGCAGCCAAGGGTGGGGCCACACTGAAGCTTTCTTT
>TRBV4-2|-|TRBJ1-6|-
CASSQEGGPRNSPLHF
TGTGCCAGCAGCCAAGAGGGGGGGCCCAGAAATTCACCCCTCCACTTT
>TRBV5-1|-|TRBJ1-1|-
CASSLGAQTEAFF
TGCGCCAGCAGCTTGGGGGCTCAAACTGAAGCTTTCTTT
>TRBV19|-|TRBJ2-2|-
CASSIQGRVAGELFF
TGTGCCAGTAGTATACAGGGGAGGGTTGCCGGGGAGCTGTTTTTT
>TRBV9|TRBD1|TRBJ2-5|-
CASSVEQGTDVGETQYF
TGTGCCAGCAGCGTAGAGCAGGGGACAGACGTAGGAGAGACCCAGTACTTC
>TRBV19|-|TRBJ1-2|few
CASSRDSLANYGYTF
TGTGCCAGTAGTAGAGACAGCCTAGCTAACTATGGCTACACCTTC
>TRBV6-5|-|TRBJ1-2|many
CASTPGLLSGYGYTF
TGTGCCAGCACTCCAGGACTCCTCTCTGGCTATGGCTACACCTTC
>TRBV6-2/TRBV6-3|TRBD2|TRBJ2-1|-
CASSLTSGGAYEQFF
TGTGCCAGCAGTTTGACTAGCGGGGGGGCCTATGAGCAGTTCTTC
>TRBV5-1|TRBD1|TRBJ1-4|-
CASSRDRGTNEKLFF
TGCGCCAGCAGCCGTGACAGGGGGACTAATGAAAAACTGTTTTTT
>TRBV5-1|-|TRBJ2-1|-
CASSLDRPAYNEQFF
TGCGCCAGCAGCTTAGACAGGCCTGCCTACAATGAGCAGTTCTTC
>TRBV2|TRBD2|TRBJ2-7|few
CASRETSGRAYEQYF
TGTGCCAGCAGAGAAACTAGCGGGAGGGCGTACGAGCAGTACTTC
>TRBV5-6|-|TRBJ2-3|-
CASSLRSGTDTQYF
TGTGCCAGCAGCTTGCGTAGCGGCACAGATACGCAGTATTTT
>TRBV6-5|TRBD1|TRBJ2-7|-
CASMTGVSYEQYF
TGTGCCAGCATGACAGGGGTTTCCTACGAGCAGTACTTC
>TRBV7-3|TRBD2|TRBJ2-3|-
CASSLTRLAGVTDTQYF
TGTGCCAGCAGCTTAACCCGACTAGCGGGGGTAACAGATACGCAGTATTTT
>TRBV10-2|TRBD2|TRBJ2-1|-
CASSALQGLAVNNEQFF
TGCGCCAGCAGTGCCCTCCAGGGACTAGCGGTGAACAATGAGCAGTTCTTC
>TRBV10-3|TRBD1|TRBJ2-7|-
CAFGADRVNEQYF
TGTGCCTTCGGTGCCGACAGGGTCAACGAGCAGTACTTC
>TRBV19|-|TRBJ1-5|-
CASSIDVGGTLLGQPQHF
TGTGCCAGTAGTATAGATGTCGGAGGCACGCTTCTGGGGCAGCCCCAGCATTTT
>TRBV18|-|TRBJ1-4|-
CASSPSLGADREKLFF
TGTGCCAGCTCACCATCTTTAGGGGCAGATCGAGAAAAACTGTTTTTT
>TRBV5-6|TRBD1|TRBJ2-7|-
CASSPGTGREQYF
TGTGCCAGCAGCCCGGGGACAGGGCGCGAGCAGTACTTC
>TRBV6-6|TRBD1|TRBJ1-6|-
CASSYLRGQGNSPLHF
TGTGCCAGCAGTTATTTAAGGGGACAGGGGAATTCACCCCTCCACTTT
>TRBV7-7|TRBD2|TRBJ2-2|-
CASSQLAGANTGELFF
TGTGCCAGCAGTCAACTAGCGGGCGCGAACACCGGGGAGCTGTTTTTT
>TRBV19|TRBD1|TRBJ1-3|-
CASSPGQVSGNTIYF
TGTGCCAGTAGCCCGGGACAGGTCTCTGGAAACACCATATATTTT
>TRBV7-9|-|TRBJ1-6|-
CASSLAQFNSPLHF
TGTGCCAGCAGCTTAGCACAGTTTAATTCACCCCTCCACTTT
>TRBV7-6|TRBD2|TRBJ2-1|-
CASRPPGLAGKDEQFF
TGTGCCAGCAGACCGCCGGGACTAGCGGGGAAGGATGAGCAGTTCTTC